Here is one TCR beta chain with its context. These data come from a study of blood T cell repertoires in COVID-19. Study as a whole: There were acute and convalescent COVID-19 samples, and they came from the United States, Italy and Spain. Sample material is recorded as cDNA or gDNA derived from T cells, B-cell-depleted T cells, or PBMCs.

The germline V gene encodes CDR1 SGHNT and CDR2 YYREEE (reference sequence). CDR3 length: 15 amino acids. The V gene end was trimmed by 4 bases and the J gene end by 3 bases; junction bases not matched to a gene: 7. In the authors' methods: Using reference gene primer amplification, nucleated cell counts were estimated. Repertoires were generated with immunoSEQ multiplex PCR, while TCRdb's copy carries only in-frame clones and drops some. V, J and clone size derive from that table, while D and trimming were established from the DNA sequence. The table records fewer than 150,000 clones, 60% to 85% of them present only once.

This receptor was identified in a man aged 65 to 85 with acute or convalescent COVID-19. The sample comprised peripheral blood. The V and J genes are TRBV5-4 and TRBJ1-1; 9 nucleotides agree with TRBD1. CDR3 nucleotide sequence: TGTGCCAGCAGCGTACAGGGGGCCGGGCACACTGAAGCTTTCTTT. It encodes CASSVQGAGHTEAFF.